Shown below are 24 T cell receptor beta chains from a single sample sequenced in a study of shared clonotypes between healthy human individuals. Profiling relied on immunoSEQ multiplex PCR, and the TCRdb table lists in-frame clones only, not all of them. The repertoire holds approximately 1.5 million clones, with 98% as singletons. The sample taken for sequencing was naive CD4+ T cells sorted from blood. Noted subset: CD45RA+ positively selected. Source of these receptors: a man younger than 40 in good health.

J is TRBJ2-5 and V is TRBV7-9; 13 bases map to TRBD2. CDR3 size: 17 residues. Trimming took 1 base from V and 4 from J; bases not matched to a gene: 6. The germline gives CDR1 SEHNR, CDR2 FQNEAQ (reference sequence). CDR3 sequence reads: CASSLGTSGRKGETQYF. DNA for the CDR3: TGTGCCAGCAGCTTAGGGACTAGCGGGAGAAAAGGAGAGACCCAGTACTTC.

The J gene is TRBJ1-2, the V gene TRBV2; a possible D gene is TRBD1 (6 bases). CDR1 is SNHLY and CDR2 is FYNNEI in the germline V gene. CDR3 length equals 15 residues. V was pared by 3 bases and J by 6 bases, with 17 bases between. In DNA form, the CDR3 reads TGTGCCAGCAGTGAGAGAACAGGGAGAGGTAATGGCTACACCTTC. Its protein product is CASSERTGRGNGYTF.

This chain links TRBV27 with TRBJ1-5, with D perhaps matching TRBD1 (6 bases). Germline-derived CDR1 and CDR2 are MNHEY and SMNVEV (reference sequence). CDR3 length: 16 residues. Trimming pared 3 bases from V and 0 bases from J, leaving 12 bases between. The CDR3 spells CASSLWGGLSNQPQHF. The CDR3 DNA reads TGTGCCAGCAGTTTGTGGGGGGGCCTTAGCAATCAGCCCCAGCATTTT.

This clone was seen just once. V usage is TRBV25-1 and J usage is TRBJ2-1, with no clear D. With 6 bases removed from V and 6 bases from J, the gap between germline ends came to 12 bases. CDR1 is MGHDK, CDR2 SYGVNS, per germline. There are 13 residues in the CDR3. Written as DNA, the CDR3 is TGTGCCAGCAGGGTTGACGGGCGCAATGAGCAGTTCTTC. This encodes CASRVDGRNEQFF.

The chain links TRBV6-1 to TRBJ1-5, with 8 bases fitting TRBD1. There are 16 residues in the CDR3. Germline trimming cut 3 bases from V and 4 bases from J; bases unmatched to any gene: 8. Germline lookup yields CDR1 MNHNS and CDR2 SASEGT. CDR3 in amino acids: CASSDYRGEGNQPQHF. The CDR3 region has the DNA TGTGCCAGCAGTGATTACAGGGGGGAAGGGAATCAGCCCCAGCATTTT.

The gene calls are TRBV14 and TRBJ2-2; TRBD1 aligns across 8 bases. The CDR3 consists of 15 residues. Per the germline V gene, CDR1 is SGHDN and CDR2 is FVKESK. With 1 base clipped from V and 5 bases from J, the junction kept 3 bases outside the gene matches. The CDR3: CASSQGTGRTGELFF. In DNA, the CDR3 is TGTGCCAGCAGCCAAGGGACAGGGCGAACCGGGGAGCTGTTTTTT.

The CDR3 region is CASSPRDTSTDTQYF. CDR3 DNA sequence: TGTGCCAGCAGTCCCCGGGACACCAGCACAGATACGCAGTATTTT. This sequence joins TRBV6-6 and TRBJ2-3; possibly TRBD1 for D (6 bases). In germline, CDR1 is MNHNY, CDR2 SVGAGI (reference sequence). V lost 5 bases and J 0 bases, leaving 12 bases between the germline ends. The CDR3 contains 15 residues.

V and J are TRBV6-8 and TRBJ1-3; 8 nucleotides match TRBD1. The CDR3 length is 16 residues. CDR1 is MNHGY, CDR2 SAAAGT, per germline. The V and J ends lost 0 bases and 5 bases, in that order; junction bases with no gene match: 6. The CDR3 DNA reads TGTGCCAGCAGTTACTCACGACAGGGGAATCGAAACACCATATATTTT. This encodes CASSYSRQGNRNTIYF.

Remarks on this clone: Other DNA sequences of this sample code for an identical CDR3. V and J are TRBV29-1 and TRBJ2-3; D call uncertain. V dropped 1 base and J dropped 0 bases, with 5 bases sitting between them. This CDR3 is 13 amino acids long. Germline V gene data show CDR1 as SQVTM and CDR2 as ANQGSEA. The CDR3 DNA is TGCAGCGTTGAAGGCAGGAGCACAGATACGCAGTATTTT. Its protein is CSVEGRSTDTQYF.

The gene calls are TRBV28 and TRBJ2-3, with a weak D call TRBD1 (5 bases). Germline assignment: CDR1 MDHEN and CDR2 SYDVKM. V shed 3 bases and J shed 5 bases, with 9 bases lying between them. The CDR3 loop spans 13 amino acids. The chain's CDR3 is CASSFSGLDTQYF. The CDR3 nucleotides are TGTGCCAGCAGTTTCTCAGGGTTAGATACGCAGTATTTT. Filled out from reference TRBV28 and TRBJ2-3, the complete variable domain reads DVKVTQSSRYLVKRTGEKVFLECVQDMDHENMFWYRQDPGLGLRLIYFSYDVKMKEKGDIPEGYSVSREKKERFSLILESASTNQTSMYLCASSFSGLDTQYFGPGTRLTVL.

The J gene is TRBJ2-5, the V gene TRBV7-3, with TRBD2 matching 7 bases. CDR1 is SGHTA, CDR2 FQGTGA, per germline. The CDR3 runs 14 residues. Losses at the gene ends were 1 base for V and 5 bases for J; bases not matched to a gene: 4. The CDR3 sequence: CASSLMGGRETQYF. In DNA, the CDR3 is TGTGCCAGCAGCTTAATGGGAGGGCGGGAGACCCAGTACTTC.

V gene TRBV6-1 combines with J gene TRBJ2-2, with D maybe TRBD2 (6 bases). Germline CDR1 and CDR2: MNHNS and SASEGT. Trimming removed 6 bases from V and 2 bases from J, with 13 bases in between. The CDR3 spans 15 residues. CDR3 region: CASRREVFNTGELFF. In nucleotides, the CDR3 is TGTGCCAGCAGGCGGGAAGTTTTTAACACCGGGGAGCTGTTTTTT.

The CDR3 reads CASSLRPMGASEPYNEQFF. Written as DNA, the CDR3 is TGTGCCAGCAGCTTACGCCCCATGGGGGCTAGCGAACCCTACAATGAGCAGTTCTTC. The V gene is TRBV7-6, the J gene TRBJ2-1; either TRBD1 or TRBD2 may fit D (6 bases each). The ends were cut back, 2 bases at V and 2 bases at J, with 22 bases in the middle. This CDR3 comprises 19 residues. Germline V gene lookup returns CDR1 SGHVS and CDR2 FNYEAQ.

This clone was observed a single time. V and J are TRBV9 and TRBJ1-2; D is possibly TRBD1 (5 bases). The CDR3 runs to 15 residues. V shed 4 bases and J shed 2 bases, with 15 bases lying between them. The germline V gene has CDR1 SGDLS and CDR2 YYNGEE. CDR3 region: CASSNGAAPNYGYTF. The CDR3, as DNA: TGTGCCAGCAGCAACGGGGCGGCCCCGAACTATGGCTACACCTTC. Full variable domain (outside the CDR3, taken from reference TRBV9 and TRBJ1-2): DSGVTQTPKHLITATGQRVTLRCSPRSGDLSVYWYQQSLDQGLQFLIQYYNGEERAKGNILERFSAQQFPDLHSELNLSSLELGDSALYFCASSNGAAPNYGYTFGSGTRLTVV.

V and J are TRBV19 and TRBJ1-2; no clear D. The CDR3 covers 11 residues. V lost 3 bases and J 6 bases, leaving 5 bases between the germline ends. Germline V gene sequence: CDR1 LNHDA, CDR2 SQIVND (reference sequence). This chain's CDR3 is CASSISNGYTF. The CDR3 region has the DNA TGTGCCAGTAGTATTTCAAATGGCTACACCTTC.

The V and J genes are TRBV5-6 and TRBJ2-3, with D unresolved. CDR1 SGHDT and CDR2 YYEEEE come from the germline V gene. This CDR3 region has 15 residues. Trimming stripped 3 bases from V and 5 bases from J, with 16 bases between. This CDR3 reads CASSSRAKIEDTQYF. The CDR3 coding sequence is TGTGCCAGCAGCTCCCGGGCCAAAATTGAAGATACGCAGTATTTT.

This chain joins TRBV19 and TRBJ2-7, with a possible D match to TRBD2 (7 bases). The CDR3 consists of 15 residues. The V end lost 5 bases, the J end lost 9 bases, and 23 bases lay between the germline ends. Germline CDR1 reads LNHDA; CDR2 reads SQIVND (reference sequence). The CDR3: CASSRKWGGQASQYF. The CDR3, as DNA: TGTGCCAGTAGTCGGAAGTGGGGGGGGCAGGCTTCGCAGTACTTC.

This sequence joins TRBV7-6 and TRBJ2-6; D is unclear. With 1 base removed from V and 0 bases from J, the gap between germline ends came to 7 bases. Germline values: CDR1 SGHVS, CDR2 FNYEAQ. The CDR3 loop spans 16 amino acids. Here the CDR3 reads CASSLGWDSGANVLTF. The CDR3 coding sequence is TGTGCCAGCAGCTTAGGATGGGACTCTGGGGCCAACGTCCTGACTTTC.

The V gene is TRBV14, the J gene TRBJ2-7; 8 positions match TRBD2. This CDR3 contains 18 residues. V gave up 4 bases and J gave up 6 bases; unmatched junction bases: 20. The germline CDR1 and CDR2 sequences are SGHDN and FVKESK. The CDR3 nucleotides are TGTGCCAGCAGCCCGCTTCGGAAAGGCGGGAGGCTAAGTTTCGAGCAGTACTTC. As protein: CASSPLRKGGRLSFEQYF.

This clone was recorded once. The V and J genes are TRBV21-1 and TRBJ1-5; TRBD1 is the table's D call, not checked against the DNA. TRBV21-1 is a known pseudogene. This CDR3 has 13 amino acids. The CDR3 DNA is TGTGCCAGCAGCGGGACAGGCAATCAGCCCCAGCATTTT. This encodes CASSGTGNQPQHF.

V gene TRBV15 combines with J gene TRBJ2-3, with unresolved D. The CDR3 loop spans 13 amino acids. Germline-derived CDR1 and CDR2 are LNHNV and YYDKDF (reference sequence). V lost 5 bases, J lost 2 bases, and 8 bases lay in between. CDR3: CATSRVVTDTQYF. The CDR3 DNA sequence: TGTGCCACCAGCCGCGTAGTCACAGATACGCAGTATTTT.

The chain couples TRBV5-1 to TRBJ2-1; 8 bases are a match to TRBD1. V shed 0 bases and J 4 bases; nucleotides not matched to a gene: 24. The germline CDR1 and CDR2 sequences are SGHRS and YFSETQ. The CDR3 length is 22 residues. CDR3 sequence reads: CASSLASKGQERKVGWYNEQFF. CDR3 DNA sequence: TGCGCCAGCAGCTTGGCGAGTAAGGGACAGGAGAGGAAAGTGGGGTGGTACAATGAGCAGTTCTTC.

CDR3 loop: CAISEPQNGRSGYTF. CDR3 sequence (DNA): TGTGCCATCAGTGAGCCCCAAAATGGCAGGTCTGGCTACACCTTC. The chain employs TRBV10-3 and TRBJ1-2; D gene ambiguous. Trimming stripped 2 bases from V and 7 bases from J, with 17 bases between. CDR3 size: 15 residues. Germline V gene data show CDR1 as ENHRY and CDR2 as SYGVKD.

In DNA, the CDR3 is TGTGCTAGTGGTCTCGGTACCTTTACTGAAGCTTTCTTT. Its translation is CASGLGTFTEAFF. J is TRBJ1-1 and V is TRBV12-5, with unresolved D. Germline CDR1 LGHNT, CDR2 FRNRAP. The CDR3 contains 13 residues. The germline V and J ends were trimmed by 5 bases and 5 bases, with 12 bases remaining between them.